These T cell receptor beta chains were read from a single sample in a study of T cell changes during pregnancy in multiple sclerosis. Clones were read by immunoSEQ multiplex PCR, and TCRdb kept only the in-frame ones, dropping some. The sample holds tens of thousands of clones, roughly 93% seen once. Specimen: CD8+ T cells from peripheral blood mononuclear cells, collected in the third trimester of pregnancy. Source of these receptors: a female donor with multiple sclerosis, enrolled in a pregnancy study. CDR3s include the opening cysteine and the closing phenylalanine or tryptophan. Each record gives: clone size, J gene, V gene, D gene, CDR3 DNA, CDR3 protein. D genes are given only for firm matches. Rows may omit the clone size; those that give it use once, few, many or a size class.

.	TRBJ1-2	TRBV28	.	TGTGCCAGCCGGGAGGGGACATCTCGAAACTATGGCTACACCTTC	CASREGTSRNYGYTF
.	TRBJ2-3	TRBV19	TRBD2	TGTGCCAGTAGGGAGCGGGACCTGCCTGGCACAGATACGCAGTATTTT	CASRERDLPGTDTQYF
.	TRBJ2-1	TRBV27	.	TGTGCCAGCGGGGCGTTAGGTACCTACAATGAGCAGTTCTTC	CASGALGTYNEQFF
.	TRBJ2-3	TRBV10-3	.	TGTGCCATCAGTGAGGGGGGGACTAGCACAGATACGCAGTATTTT	CAISEGGTSTDTQYF
.	TRBJ1-5	TRBV7-2	.	TGTGCCAGCAGCTTAGTCGCCAGGGACTATCAGCCCCAGCATTTT	CASSLVARDYQPQHF
.	TRBJ1-1	TRBV7-3	.	TGTGCCAGCAGCTTAAACCCGGCCAAGGAGGCTTTCTTT	CASSLNPAKEAFF
.	TRBJ1-4	TRBV6-1	.	TGTGCCAGCAGTGAAGTCCAGGGAACTAATGAAAAACTGTTTTTT	CASSEVQGTNEKLFF
.	TRBJ2-1	TRBV11-2	.	TGTGCCAGCAGCTTAGGACAGGCGAGCTCCTACAATGAGCAGTTCTTC	CASSLGQASSYNEQFF
.	TRBJ2-1	TRBV7-2	.	TGTGCCAGCAGCCCCCGAGCGGGACAGGCCCCGATTAGTGAGCAGTTCTTC	CASSPRAGQAPISEQFF
.	TRBJ2-6	TRBV6-1	.	TGTGCCAGCAGCCCAACAGGGTCCGGGGCCAACGTCCTGACTTTC	CASSPTGSGANVLTF
.	TRBJ1-2	TRBV4-1	.	TGCGCCAGCAGCCACTCGCAGGGGTTTGGCTACACCTTC	CASSHSQGFGYTF
.	TRBJ2-1	TRBV11-2	.	TGTGCCAGCAGCTTAGGCGGGGGCCGTGATGAGCAGTTCTTC	CASSLGGGRDEQFF
once	TRBJ2-1	TRBV5-4	TRBD2	TGTGCCAGCAGCTTTACCAGCGGGGGTGCCCCCTACAATGAGCAGTTCTTC	CASSFTSGGAPYNEQFF
.	TRBJ2-7	TRBV28	TRBD1	TGTGCCAGCAGTTTCCCCGGAAGTGGGGACAGGGGTTCCTACGAGCAGTACTTC	CASSFPGSGDRGSYEQYF
.	TRBJ2-5	TRBV27	TRBD1	TGTGCCAGCAGTCCCCAACAGGGGCCTTTCCTGGAGACCCAGTACTTC	CASSPQQGPFLETQYF
.	TRBJ2-7	TRBV5-4	TRBD2	TGTGCCAGCAGCCCGGGACTAGCGACCTACGAGCAGTACTTC	CASSPGLATYEQYF
few	TRBJ2-1	TRBV28	.	TGTGCCAGCAGCCGCCTGACAGATTACAATGAGCAGTTCTTC	CASSRLTDYNEQFF
.	TRBJ2-7	TRBV28	.	TGTGCCAGCAGTAGGAAGGAGTGGGCCTACGAGCAGTACTTC	CASSRKEWAYEQYF
.	TRBJ2-7	TRBV9	.	TGTGCCAGCAGCGTAGGGCACAACCCCTACGAGCAGTACTTC	CASSVGHNPYEQYF
.	TRBJ2-2	TRBV19	.	TGTGCCGGACAGCGAGCGAACACCGGGGAGCTGTTTTTT	CAGQRANTGELFF
once	TRBJ2-7	TRBV5-1	TRBD2	TGCGCCAGCACCCTGATAGCGGGAGGGACGGACGAGCAGTACTTC	CASTLIAGGTDEQYF
.	TRBJ2-7	TRBV7-9	TRBD2	TGTGCCAGCAGCACTTCGACTAGCGCCTACGAGCAGTACTTC	CASSTSTSAYEQYF
.	TRBJ2-7	TRBV4-1	.	TGCGCCAGCAGCCCGGGTCCCAGGGAGGTCTCCTACGAGCAGTACTTC	CASSPGPREVSYEQYF
.	TRBJ2-7	TRBV27	.	TGTGCCAGCAGTTTAAGTTTAGCCTACGAGCAGTACTTC	CASSLSLAYEQYF
.	TRBJ2-1	TRBV4-3	TRBD2	TGCGCCAGCAGCCAAGATGGGTCCCCGGCGGGGGGGCGGGGTAATGAGCAGTTCTTC	CASSQDGSPAGGRGNEQFF
.	TRBJ2-7	TRBV7-2	.	TGTGCCAGCAGCCTCCGCCCGGGGTCCACCTACGAGCAGTACTTC	CASSLRPGSTYEQYF
.	TRBJ2-7	TRBV7-3	TRBD2	TGTGCCAGCAGCCAGGGGACTAGCCCGGGAGAGCAGTACTTC	CASSQGTSPGEQYF
.	TRBJ1-1	TRBV5-6	.	TGTGCCAGCAGCCCCCTACGGGTGAACACTGAAGCTTTCTTT	CASSPLRVNTEAFF
.	TRBJ2-7	TRBV4-2	.	TGTGCCAGCAGCCAAGATGGGAGGGGGAACGCCTACGAGCAGTACTTC	CASSQDGRGNAYEQYF
.	TRBJ2-1	TRBV19	TRBD2	TGTGCCAGTAGTATAGACCCCAGCCGACCGGGACTAGCGGGGTTAGACTTTCACAATGAGCAGTTCTTC	CASSIDPSRPGLAGLDFHNEQFF
.	TRBJ2-7	TRBV2	.	TGTGCCAGCAGTGTACAGGACCCCTACGAGCAGTACTTC	CASSVQDPYEQYF
.	TRBJ2-7	TRBV29-1	.	TGCAGCGTTGAAGGGAGGGGGCAACCCTACGAGCAGTACTTC	CSVEGRGQPYEQYF
.	TRBJ2-7	TRBV7-9	TRBD1	TGTGTCAGCCTCGCCAGAACCGGGACAGGGAGGGACGAGCAGTACTTC	CVSLARTGTGRDEQYF
.	TRBJ1-2	TRBV29-1	TRBD1	TGCAGCGTTCGAACAGGGGCCTATGGCTACACCTTC	CSVRTGAYGYTF
.	TRBJ2-1	TRBV27	TRBD2	TGTGCCAGCAGTTTAAGACTAGCGGGAGGGGAGCAGTTCTTC	CASSLRLAGGEQFF
.	TRBJ1-1	TRBV9	.	TGTGCCAGCAGCGCTTCCCGGGATCAGAACACTGAAGCTTTCTTT	CASSASRDQNTEAFF
.	TRBJ1-4	TRBV7-8	TRBD1	TGTGCCAGCAGCGCACCACAGGGGGCCTTGCAAGAAAAACTGTTTTTT	CASSAPQGALQEKLFF
once	TRBJ1-1	TRBV7-9	TRBD1	TGTGCCAGCAGCAACCCGACAGGGGTATTCACTGAAGCTTTCTTT	CASSNPTGVFTEAFF
.	TRBJ1-1	TRBV4-3	.	TGCGCCAGCAGCCTCGTTGTTTCTACGAACACTGAAGCTTTCTTT	CASSLVVSTNTEAFF
.	TRBJ2-3	TRBV5-4	TRBD1	TGTGCCAGCAGCCTCGGGACAGGTCAGGGTCCAGATACGCAGTATTTT	CASSLGTGQGPDTQYF
once	TRBJ1-2	TRBV27	TRBD1	TGTGCCAGCAGTTTATCGAAACAGGGGGGTGGTGGCTACACCTTC	CASSLSKQGGGGYTF
.	TRBJ2-7	TRBV4-1	.	TGCGCCAGCAGCCAAGGCAGGGGCCCATACGAGCAGTACTTC	CASSQGRGPYEQYF
.	TRBJ1-1	TRBV4-1	.	TGCGCCAGCAGCCAAGATCAGATTGAAGCTTTCTTT	CASSQDQIEAFF
few	TRBJ1-3	TRBV21-1	.	TGTGCCAGCAGCACCGCGCTCCCACGGCCCCTGGTCGGGACAGGGTTAGGAAACACCATATATTTT	CASSTALPRPLVGTGLGNTIYF
.	TRBJ2-1	TRBV9	.	TGTGCCAGCAGCTCAGACGGCGGTCTGAGCTCCTACAATGAGCAGTTCTTC	CASSSDGGLSSYNEQFF
.	TRBJ2-3	TRBV4-3	.	TGCGCCAGCAGCCAGGAGGGGGGGCCTACAGATACGCAGTATTTT	CASSQEGGPTDTQYF
.	TRBJ2-2	TRBV9	TRBD2	TGTGCCAGCAACGCAGCGGGGTCGAACACCGGGGAGCTGTTTTTT	CASNAAGSNTGELFF
.	TRBJ2-1	TRBV7-6	.	TGTGCCAGCAGCTTAGCCGGGGGTGAGCAGTTCTTC	CASSLAGGEQFF
.	TRBJ2-1	TRBV19	.	TGTGCCAGTAGTCAAGGAGCAGCTCTCTACAATGAGCAGTTCTTC	CASSQGAALYNEQFF
few	TRBJ1-3	TRBV4-2	.	TGTGCCAGCAGCCAAGATAGGACATCCTCTGGAAACACCATATATTTT	CASSQDRTSSGNTIYF
.	TRBJ2-7	TRBV4-1	.	TGCGCCAGCAGCGATAATCCGGGGGAGCAGTACTTC	CASSDNPGEQYF